This is a list of T cell receptor beta chains from one sample in a study of T cells in Graves' hyperthyroidism and ophthalmopathy. Using its own MiXCR run on the multiplex PCR reads, TCRdb lists one record per CDR3 protein. The sample contains approximately 370,000 distinct CDR3 sequences, about 18% of which appear only once. The sequencing input was blood. Receptors originate from a woman in her 30s with Graves' hyperthyroidism that later progressed to Graves' ophthalmopathy. Each CDR3 is given with its conserved first and last residue. The order of the fields is clone size, D gene, J gene, V gene, CDR3 protein, CDR3 DNA. A D gene is named only where the DNA matches it firmly. Size values are once, few and many counts, or a class for expanded clones, and some rows have none.

clone_size: NA
d_call: TRBD1
j_call: TRBJ2-7
v_call: TRBV27
cdr3_aa: CASRPGQGGGEQYF
cdr3_nt: TGTGCCAGCAGACCGGGACAGGGGGGAGGCGAGCAGTACTTC

clone_size: NA
d_call: NA
j_call: TRBJ2-5
v_call: TRBV11-2
cdr3_aa: CASSLVSRWETRQETQYF
cdr3_nt: TGTGCCAGCAGCTTAGTTAGTCGGTGGGAAACGAGGCAAGAGACCCAGTACTTC

clone_size: few
d_call: NA
j_call: TRBJ2-2
v_call: TRBV6-1
cdr3_aa: CASKPPANTGELFF
cdr3_nt: TGTGCCAGCAAGCCCCCAGCGAACACCGGGGAGCTGTTTTTT

clone_size: many
d_call: TRBD1
j_call: TRBJ2-1
v_call: TRBV6-1
cdr3_aa: CASNRQGWNEQFF
cdr3_nt: TGTGCCAGCAACCGACAGGGGTGGAATGAGCAGTTCTTC

clone_size: few
d_call: NA
j_call: TRBJ2-7
v_call: TRBV20-1
cdr3_aa: CSARMNGQNSYEQYF
cdr3_nt: TGCAGTGCTAGAATGAACGGACAGAACTCCTACGAGCAGTACTTC

clone_size: NA
d_call: TRBD1
j_call: TRBJ1-1
v_call: TRBV6-1
cdr3_aa: CASSLTGQGTTEAFF
cdr3_nt: TGTGCCAGCAGCCTCACCGGACAGGGGACCACTGAAGCTTTCTTT

clone_size: NA
d_call: NA
j_call: TRBJ1-5
v_call: TRBV6-1
cdr3_aa: CASSDFGFGGYQPQHF
cdr3_nt: TGTGCCAGCAGTGACTTCGGTTTTGGGGGATATCAGCCCCAGCATTTT

clone_size: many
d_call: NA
j_call: TRBJ2-7
v_call: TRBV20-1
cdr3_aa: CSAPDARGGYEQYF
cdr3_nt: TGCAGTGCCCCAGATGCTAGAGGGGGATACGAGCAGTACTTC

clone_size: many
d_call: NA
j_call: TRBJ1-2
v_call: TRBV11-2
cdr3_aa: CASSLRVFSANYGYTF
cdr3_nt: TGTGCCAGCAGCTTACGGGTTTTCTCTGCTAACTATGGCTACACCTTC

clone_size: few
d_call: NA
j_call: TRBJ2-7
v_call: TRBV7-8
cdr3_aa: CASSLADTVITYEQYF
cdr3_nt: TGTGCCAGCAGCTTAGCGGACACAGTTATAACCTACGAGCAGTACTTC

clone_size: NA
d_call: NA
j_call: TRBJ1-4
v_call: TRBV6-1
cdr3_aa: CASTFSGDNEKLFF
cdr3_nt: TGTGCCAGCACGTTTTCAGGGGACAATGAAAAACTGTTTTTT

clone_size: many
d_call: NA
j_call: TRBJ2-6
v_call: TRBV6-1
cdr3_aa: CASSTRFSPGANVLTF
cdr3_nt: TGTGCCAGCAGTACGAGATTCAGCCCTGGGGCCAACGTCCTGACTTTC

clone_size: many
d_call: NA
j_call: TRBJ2-3
v_call: TRBV7-9
cdr3_aa: CASWDTRNADTQYF
cdr3_nt: TGTGCCAGCTGGGACACCCGGAACGCAGATACGCAGTATTTT

clone_size: many
d_call: NA
j_call: TRBJ1-2
v_call: TRBV6-8
cdr3_aa: CASSPIGHGYTF
cdr3_nt: TGTGCCAGCAGCCCTATCGGACACGGCTACACCTTC

clone_size: many
d_call: NA
j_call: TRBJ2-2
v_call: TRBV29-1
cdr3_aa: CSVEEDGNTGELFF
cdr3_nt: TGCAGCGTTGAGGAGGACGGAAACACCGGGGAGCTGTTTTTT

clone_size: many
d_call: TRBD2
j_call: TRBJ2-3
v_call: TRBV18
cdr3_aa: CASSLSGGFSTDTQYF
cdr3_nt: TGTGCCAGCTCCCTAAGCGGGGGATTTAGCACAGATACGCAGTATTTT

clone_size: few
d_call: NA
j_call: TRBJ2-3
v_call: TRBV20-1
cdr3_aa: CSARDRLGSTDTQYF
cdr3_nt: TGCAGTGCTAGAGATCGACTAGGAAGCACAGATACGCAGTATTTT

clone_size: many
d_call: NA
j_call: TRBJ1-2
v_call: TRBV28
cdr3_aa: CASGTENYGYTF
cdr3_nt: TGTGCCAGCGGAACAGAGAACTATGGCTACACCTTC

clone_size: NA
d_call: NA
j_call: TRBJ1-4
v_call: TRBV27
cdr3_aa: CASSYYTGGGLGEKLFF
cdr3_nt: TGTGCCAGCAGTTATTATACGGGGGGGGGACTGGGGGAAAAACTGTTTTTT

clone_size: many
d_call: NA
j_call: TRBJ2-3
v_call: TRBV2
cdr3_aa: CASSELWDDTQYF
cdr3_nt: TGTGCCAGCAGTGAATTGTGGGATGATACGCAGTATTTT

clone_size: many
d_call: NA
j_call: TRBJ2-7
v_call: TRBV27
cdr3_aa: CASSSPLIADRQYF
cdr3_nt: TGTGCCAGCAGTTCGCCACTCATAGCGGACCGACAGTACTTC

clone_size: many
d_call: NA
j_call: TRBJ1-6
v_call: TRBV20-1
cdr3_aa: CSARDSGTGSGSPLHF
cdr3_nt: TGCAGTGCTAGAGATTCGGGCACGGGGTCAGGTTCACCCCTCCACTTT

clone_size: NA
d_call: NA
j_call: TRBJ1-6
v_call: TRBV2
cdr3_aa: CASSGTELGGNSPLHF
cdr3_nt: TGTGCCAGCAGTGGGACAGAACTCGGGGGTAACTCACCCCTCCACTTT

clone_size: many
d_call: NA
j_call: TRBJ1-5
v_call: TRBV28
cdr3_aa: CASLETGVRKRFGQPQHF
cdr3_nt: TGTGCCTCGCTAGAAACCGGGGTTCGGAAGAGATTTGGGCAGCCCCAGCATTTT

clone_size: many
d_call: NA
j_call: TRBJ2-2
v_call: TRBV20-1
cdr3_aa: CSAFSGFNTGELFF
cdr3_nt: TGCAGTGCTTTTAGCGGTTTTAACACCGGGGAGCTGTTTTTT

clone_size: many
d_call: NA
j_call: TRBJ1-2
v_call: TRBV28
cdr3_aa: CASSYSLSGYGYTF
cdr3_nt: TGTGCCAGCAGTTATTCTCTCTCCGGCTATGGCTACACCTTC

clone_size: few
d_call: TRBD2
j_call: TRBJ2-3
v_call: TRBV20-1
cdr3_aa: CSADGTSGGSTDTQYF
cdr3_nt: TGCAGTGCGGATGGGACTAGCGGGGGGAGCACAGATACGCAGTATTTT

clone_size: many
d_call: NA
j_call: TRBJ2-7
v_call: TRBV10-3
cdr3_aa: CAMGEGSSYEQYF
cdr3_nt: TGTGCCATGGGGGAAGGCAGCTCCTACGAGCAGTACTTC

clone_size: many
d_call: TRBD2
j_call: TRBJ2-3
v_call: TRBV27
cdr3_aa: CASSLFIAGGSTDTQYF
cdr3_nt: TGTGCCAGCAGTTTATTTATAGCGGGAGGGAGCACAGATACGCAGTATTTT

clone_size: many
d_call: NA
j_call: TRBJ2-3
v_call: TRBV12-3/TRBV12-4
cdr3_aa: CASTISQKDTQYF
cdr3_nt: TGTGCCAGCACCATTAGTCAGAAAGATACGCAGTATTTT

clone_size: few
d_call: TRBD1
j_call: TRBJ2-4
v_call: TRBV28
cdr3_aa: CASSPGTGQNIQYF
cdr3_nt: TGTGCCAGCAGCCCCGGGACAGGACAAAACATTCAGTACTTC

clone_size: NA
d_call: NA
j_call: TRBJ2-3
v_call: TRBV28
cdr3_aa: CASSFGWGDTQYF
cdr3_nt: TGTGCCAGCAGTTTCGGTTGGGGGGATACGCAGTATTTT